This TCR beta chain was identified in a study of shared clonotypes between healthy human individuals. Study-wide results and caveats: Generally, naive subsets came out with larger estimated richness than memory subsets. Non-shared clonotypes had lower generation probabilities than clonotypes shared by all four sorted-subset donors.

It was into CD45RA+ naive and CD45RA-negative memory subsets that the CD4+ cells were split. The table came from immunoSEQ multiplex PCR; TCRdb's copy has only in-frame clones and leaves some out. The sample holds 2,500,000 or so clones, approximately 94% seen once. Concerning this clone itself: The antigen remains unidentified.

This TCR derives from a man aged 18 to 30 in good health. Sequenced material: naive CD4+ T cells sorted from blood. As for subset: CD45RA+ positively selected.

This CDR3 reads CAATSAEVSEQYF. The DNA for the CDR3 is TGTGCCGCGACTAGCGCAGAGGTTAGCGAGCAGTACTTC. J is TRBJ2-5 and V is TRBV10-3, with TRBD2 matching over 8 bases. The end of the DNA fits TRBJ2-7 better, so the J call may be wrong. The CDR3 contains 13 residues. Germline CDR1 reads ENHRY; CDR2 reads SYGVKD.